This passage covers 32 T cell receptor beta chains from one sample sequenced in a study of T cells in Graves' hyperthyroidism and ophthalmopathy. The investigators amplified TCR beta CDR3 regions from RNA transcripts. Initially, a first-round RT-PCR of the TCR CDR3 employed the HTBI primer set. Each CDR3 protein is one row after TCRdb ran MiXCR on the multiplex PCR reads. The sample carries approximately 510,000 distinct CDR3 sequences, 35% to 50% recorded once. Sequenced input: peripheral blood or thyroid tissue (not recorded which). Receptors originate from an adult woman with Graves' disease, either hyperthyroidism or ophthalmopathy (not recorded which).

About this clonotype: The junction and the germline gene differ at one end; a read error may be behind it. V is TRBV5-6 and J is TRBJ2-2, with D maybe TRBD2 (6 bases). Per germline, CDR1 SGHDT and CDR2 YYEEEE. The CDR3 is 13 amino acids. The CDR3 DNA reads TGTGCCAGCAGTTTACGGGGCGCCGGGGGGCTGTTTTTT. Translating gives CASSLRGAGGLFF.

This clonotype appeared a few times. CDR3 residues: CASSTGTENSPLHF. The CDR3 DNA follows: TGTGCCAGCAGCACCGGGACAGAGAATTCACCCCTCCACTTT. The chain uses TRBV7-2 and TRBJ1-6, with TRBD1 matching 7 bases. The trim removed 5 bases at V and 7 bases at J, leaving 5 bases unmatched. Germline values: CDR1 SGHTA, CDR2 FQGNSA. The CDR3 contains 14 residues.

This clonotype occurred a few times. The chain combines TRBV2 with TRBJ2-6, with TRBD1 identical over 9 bases. The CDR3 totals 18 residues. J lost 4 bases, V lost 7 bases, and 14 bases had no gene match. Germline CDR1 is SNHLY and CDR2 is FYNNEI. The CDR3 DNA is TGTGCCAGCACTCCATCCGGGACAGGGTCCGTCGGGGCCAACGTCCTGACTTTC. Translation: CASTPSGTGSVGANVLTF.

Only a few counts were recorded for this clonotype. The V and J genes are TRBV9 and TRBJ2-3; D gene unclear. Trimming removed 3 bases at V and 6 bases at J, with 17 bases between. This CDR3 comprises 15 residues. Per the germline V gene, CDR1 is SGDLS and CDR2 is YYNGEE. DNA of the CDR3: TGTGCCAGCAGCGCAACCCCTCCCCCGTGGGATACGCAGTATTTT. This gives the protein CASSATPPPWDTQYF. The full variable domain, its missing parts supplied by reference TRBV9 and TRBJ2-3, is DSGVTQTPKHLITATGQRVTLRCSPRSGDLSVYWYQQSLDQGLQFLIQYYNGEERAKGNILERFSAQQFPDLHSELNLSSLELGDSALYFCASSATPPPWDTQYFGPGTRLTVL.

The sample holds many counts of this clonotype. The DNA for the CDR3 is TGTGCCAGCAGCCCTGGACAGGGGGCGGCCGGGGAGCTGTTTTTT. Amino acid sequence: CASSPGQGAAGELFF. This chain connects TRBV12-3 or TRBV12-4 to TRBJ2-2; 11 positions match TRBD1. The length of the CDR3 is 15 residues. V shed 6 bases and J 6 bases; nucleotides not matched to a gene: 6.

This clonotype was seen ten or more times. The chain uses TRBV7-9 and TRBJ1-2; no clear D. V dropped 5 bases and J dropped 6 bases, with 16 bases sitting between them. Germline CDR1 and CDR2: SEHNR and FQNEAQ (reference sequence). The CDR3 length is 14 residues. The CDR3 loop reads CASSQSAIPNGYTF. CDR3 sequence (DNA): TGTGCCAGCAGCCAAAGTGCAATCCCCAATGGCTACACCTTC.

The chain combines TRBV7-2 with TRBJ2-7, with D maybe TRBD2 (5 bases). V lost 1 base to trimming and J lost 3 bases, with 10 bases between them. The CDR3 contains 14 residues. Germline V gene sequence: CDR1 SGHTA, CDR2 FQGNSA. This chain's CDR3 is CASSLVYRDYEQYF. Here the CDR3 DNA reads TGTGCCAGCAGCTTAGTTTACCGGGACTACGAGCAGTACTTC.

Note on this clonotype: A much larger clone is a single base away; this may be a read error. This sequence joins TRBV3-1 and TRBJ1-3, with D possibly matching TRBD1 (5 bases). Germline V CDR1 and CDR2: LGHDT, YNNKEL (reference sequence). Trimming removed 5 bases from V and 2 bases from J, with 13 bases in between. The CDR3 consists of 15 residues. CDR3 sequence reads: CASSRGRVAGNTIYF. As DNA, the CDR3 is TGTGCCAGCAGCAGGGGACGGGTTGCTGGAAACACCATATATTTT. Full variable domain (remainder filled in from reference TRBV3-1 and TRBJ1-3): DTAVSQTPKYLVTQMGNDKSIKCEQNLGHDTMYWYKQDSKKFLKIMFSYNNKELIINETVPNRFSPKSPDKAHLNLHINSLELGDSAVYFCASSRGRVAGNTIYFGEGSWLTVV.

The rearrangement uses TRBV2 and TRBJ1-5; D might be TRBD1 (5 bases). Germline CDR1 is SNHLY and CDR2 is FYNNEI. V dropped 6 bases and J dropped 6 bases, with 12 bases sitting between them. The CDR3 spans 13 residues. The CDR3 sequence is CASSRGQGQPQHF. The CDR3 nucleotides are TGTGCCAGCAGCCGAGGCCAGGGTCAGCCCCAGCATTTT.

This clonotype was observed a few times. This may be a read error: a much more frequent sequence differs by one nucleotide. This chain joins TRBV20-1 and TRBJ1-1; D is undetermined. CDR1 DFQATT and CDR2 SNEGSKA come from the germline V gene (reference sequence). CDR3 length equals 11 residues. The CDR3 DNA reads as TGCAGTGCTGGGAGCCTAACTGGAGCTTTCTTT. Translating it yields CSAGSLTGAFF.

V and J are TRBV10-3 and TRBJ1-6; D is unclear. V gave up 5 bases and J gave up 0 bases, with 23 bases separating them. The germline gives CDR1 ENHRY, CDR2 SYGVKD. The CDR3 totals 20 residues. This chain's CDR3 is CAISPTSGRPTSSYNSPLHF. CDR3 bases: TGTGCCATCAGTCCGACTAGCGGGAGACCAACGAGCTCCTATAATTCACCCCTCCACTTT.

This clonotype was detected a few times. The rearrangement links TRBV7-9 to TRBJ1-1; 9 bases agree with TRBD1. CDR1 is SEHNR, CDR2 FQNEAQ, per germline (reference sequence). V was clipped by 6 bases and J by 5 bases; unmatched bases: 7. CDR3 length: 14 residues. In DNA form, the CDR3 reads TGTGCCAGCAGTCAAACAGGGGGCAGGACTGAAGCTTTCTTT. This codes for CASSQTGGRTEAFF. The variable domain in full, with the rest retrieved from reference TRBV7-9 and TRBJ1-1, is DTGVSQNPRHKITKRGQNVTFRCDPISEHNRLYWYRQTLGQGPEFLTYFQNEAQLEKSRLLSDRFSAERPKGSFSTLEIQRTEQGDSAMYLCASSQTGGRTEAFFGQGTRLTVV.

This clonotype has a count of ten or more. The chain joins TRBV11-2 to TRBJ2-6; D gene unclear. Germline assignment: CDR1 SGHAT and CDR2 FQNNGV. The CDR3 has 15 residues. Trimming pared 3 bases from V and 1 base from J, leaving 7 bases between. CDR3: CASSFHLSGANVLTF. CDR3 in DNA: TGTGCCAGCAGCTTTCACCTTTCTGGGGCCAACGTCCTGACTTTC. Supplemented by reference TRBV11-2 and TRBJ2-6, the full variable domain reads EAGVAQSPRYKIIEKRQSVAFWCNPISGHATLYWYQQILGQGPKLLIQFQNNGVVDDSQLPKDRFSAERLKGVDSTLKIQPAKLEDSAVYLCASSFHLSGANVLTFGAGSRLTVL.

The rearrangement joins TRBV10-3 to TRBJ1-2, with D maybe TRBD1 (6 bases). The ends were cut back, 6 bases at V and 8 bases at J, with 19 bases in the middle. The CDR3 covers 14 residues. The germline CDR1 and CDR2 sequences are ENHRY and SYGVKD. DNA for the CDR3: TGTGCCATCAGCGACTCCAGGGGCTCCTACGGCTACACCTTC. Amino acids: CAISDSRGSYGYTF.

The genes are TRBV4-2 and TRBJ2-7; no clear D. V lost 3 bases to trimming and J lost 5 bases, with 5 bases between them. Looked up from germline, CDR1 is LGHNA and CDR2 is YNFKEQ. The CDR3 runs 11 residues. The CDR3 here is CASSQSDEQYF. The CDR3 DNA reads as TGTGCCAGCAGCCAGTCCGACGAGCAGTACTTC.

This clonotype showed up just a few times. The chain is built from TRBV6-1 and TRBJ1-1; possible D gene TRBD1, 6 bases. V gave up 0 bases and J gave up 6 bases, with 11 bases separating them. The CDR3 length is 14 residues. Germline V CDR1 and CDR2: MNHNS, SASEGT. The CDR3 spells CASSEAMGGPEAFF. The CDR3 DNA reads TGTGCCAGCAGTGAAGCAATGGGGGGCCCTGAAGCTTTCTTT.

The V and J genes are TRBV18 and TRBJ1-2, with D possibly matching TRBD1 (5 bases). Germline V CDR1 and CDR2: KGHSH, LQKENI. The CDR3 has 13 residues. The ends were cut back, 3 bases at V and 6 bases at J, with 11 bases in the middle. The CDR3 spells CASSPLTQDGYTF. CDR3 sequence (DNA): TGTGCCAGCTCACCTCTTACACAGGATGGCTACACCTTC. Full variable domain (remainder filled in from reference TRBV18 and TRBJ1-2): NAGVMQNPRHLVRRRGQEARLRCSPMKGHSHVYWYRQLPEEGLKFMVYLQKENIIDESGMPKERFSAEFPKEGPSILRIQQVVRGDSAAYFCASSPLTQDGYTFGSGTRLTVV.

The rearrangement uses TRBV10-3 and TRBJ2-5; 9 bases align to TRBD2. V dropped 6 bases and J dropped 4; count of bases not matched to a gene: 3. Germline V CDR1 and CDR2: ENHRY, SYGVKD. CDR3 length: 13 amino acids. CDR3 in amino acids: CAISLAGRETQYF. The DNA of the CDR3 is TGTGCCATCAGCCTAGCGGGAAGAGAGACCCAGTACTTC.

The chain carries TRBV13 and TRBJ1-1, with 8 bases that match TRBD1. Looked up from germline, CDR1 is PRHDT and CDR2 is FYEKMQ (reference sequence). Trimming took 3 bases from V and 4 from J; bases not matched to a gene: 4. The length of the CDR3 is 14 residues. The CDR3 nucleotides are TGTGCCAGCAGCTTCGACAGGGGTTTCACTGAAGCTTTCTTT. The encoded protein is CASSFDRGFTEAFF.

V and J are TRBV4-2 and TRBJ2-3; unclear D gene. Germline V gene sequence: CDR1 LGHNA, CDR2 YNFKEQ. Trimming took off 4 bases at V and 5 bases at J, with 7 bases between the two ends. The CDR3 sequence is 12 residues long. CDR3 coding DNA: TGTGCCAGCAGCCCCGACGGAGATACGCAGTATTTT. It translates to CASSPDGDTQYF.

The V and J genes are TRBV25-1 and TRBJ2-1; 7 bases fit TRBD2. The CDR3 runs 15 residues. The V and J ends lost 5 bases and 10 bases, in that order; junction bases with no gene match: 14. Germline-derived CDR1 and CDR2 are MGHDK and SYGVNS. CDR3 sequence reads: CASSSGGRWFWEQFF. The CDR3, as DNA: TGTGCCAGCAGTTCCGGCGGGAGATGGTTTTGGGAGCAGTTCTTC.

This clonotype was detected many times. The genes are TRBV29-1 and TRBJ2-2, with D unresolved. Between the trimmed V and J ends, which lost 7 bases and 2 bases, there was a span of 11 bases. Germline V gene lookup returns CDR1 SQVTM and CDR2 ANQGSEA. The CDR3 runs 13 residues. CDR3 residues: CSAGLPNTGELFF. The CDR3 bases are TGCAGCGCGGGTTTACCTAACACCGGGGAGCTGTTTTTT.

The chain has TRBV11-3 and TRBJ2-3, with a weak D call TRBD2 (6 bases). The V gene lost 5 bases and the J gene lost 6 bases, with 12 bases spanning the gap. Germline lookup yields CDR1 SGHNT and CDR2 YENEEA. The CDR3 length is 13 residues. Written as DNA, the CDR3 is TGTGCCAGCAGCCGCAACCGGGGGGATACGCAGTATTTT. Its translation is CASSRNRGDTQYF. Based on the CDR3 plus reference TRBV11-3 and TRBJ2-3, the full variable domain is EAGVVQSPRYKIIEKKQPVAFWCNPISGHNTLYWYLQNLGQGPELLIRYENEEAVDDSQLPKDRFSAERLKGVDSTLKIQPAELGDSAVYLCASSRNRGDTQYFGPGTRLTVL.

Many counts were recorded for this clonotype. The genes are TRBV29-1 and TRBJ2-5; D uncertain. Trimming removed 7 bases at V and 7 bases at J, with 13 bases between. Germline values: CDR1 SQVTM, CDR2 ANQGSEA. CDR3 size: 11 residues. The CDR3 loop reads CSAFRKGTQYF. CDR3 bases: TGCAGCGCCTTTCGTAAGGGGACCCAGTACTTC.

This clonotype has just a few counts. The V and J genes are TRBV10-2 and TRBJ2-5; TRBD2 matches at 7 bases. J lost 3 bases, V lost 2 bases, and 12 bases had no gene match. Germline V CDR1 and CDR2: WSHSY, SAAADI. The CDR3 has 17 residues. The CDR3 region has the DNA TGCGCCAGCAGTGAGGTCAGGCAGGGAGGGATGGAAGAGACCCAGTACTTC. Protein: CASSEVRQGGMEETQYF.

The CDR3 nucleotides read TGTGCCATCAGTGAGGGCAGGGGTTCCTATAATTCACCCCTCCACTTT. Translation: CAISEGRGSYNSPLHF. The rearrangement joins TRBV10-3 to TRBJ1-6, with D perhaps TRBD1 (6 bases). Deletions cut 2 bases from V and 1 base from J, with 9 bases between. The CDR3 totals 16 residues. The V gene's germline CDR1 is ENHRY and CDR2 SYGVKD.

In its sample, this clonotype was seen many times. The chain uses TRBV20-1 and TRBJ1-1; 9 positions match TRBD1. Unmatched junction bases numbered 6, after V lost 5 bases and J lost 2 bases. The CDR3 totals 14 residues. Germline CDR1 and CDR2: DFQATT and SNEGSKA (reference sequence). The CDR3 nucleotides are TGCAGTGCTCAAAAGACAGGGGGAAACACTGAAGCTTTCTTT. Translating gives CSAQKTGGNTEAFF.

This clonotype was detected a few times. This chain joins TRBV15 and TRBJ1-4; 7 nucleotides agree with TRBD1. Trimming cost V 3 bases and J 4 bases; bases outside gene matches: 5. Germline V gene sequence: CDR1 LNHNV, CDR2 YYDKDF (reference sequence). This CDR3 has 15 residues. CDR3 loop: CATSREPGGNEKLFF. The CDR3 bases are TGTGCCACCAGCAGGGAGCCAGGGGGTAATGAAAAACTGTTTTTT.

This clonotype occurred many times. J is TRBJ2-7 and V is TRBV20-1; D perhaps matches TRBD1 (6 bases). This CDR3 has 12 residues. V dropped 2 bases and J dropped 6 bases, with 11 bases sitting between them. Per germline, CDR1 DFQATT and CDR2 SNEGSKA (reference sequence). The CDR3 loop is CSARRTGFEQYF. CDR3 bases: TGCAGTGCTAGAAGAACAGGGTTCGAGCAGTACTTC.

In its sample, this clonotype was seen many times. The rearrangement joins TRBV19 to TRBJ1-2, with D unclear. The germline CDR1 and CDR2 sequences are LNHDA and SQIVND (reference sequence). The length of the CDR3 is 15 residues. The germline V and J ends were trimmed by 3 bases and 4 bases, with 15 bases remaining between them. The CDR3 DNA follows: TGTGCCAGTAGTATGCCCGCAGTCCGCGGCTATGGCTACACCTTC. Protein sequence: CASSMPAVRGYGYTF.

The chain combines TRBV9 with TRBJ2-7; D unclear. Germline CDR1 reads SGDLS; CDR2 reads YYNGEE. The CDR3 covers 12 residues. Trimming took off 3 bases at V and 4 bases at J, with 8 bases between the two ends. CDR3 sequence reads: CASSGKVYEQYF. The DNA for the CDR3 is TGTGCCAGCAGCGGAAAGGTTTACGAGCAGTACTTC.

The genes are TRBV20-1 and TRBJ2-7, with 9 bases that match TRBD2. The V gene end was trimmed by 6 bases and the J gene end by 3 bases; junction bases not matched to a gene: 9. The CDR3 totals 14 residues. Germline loops: CDR1 DFQATT, CDR2 SNEGSKA (reference sequence). DNA for the CDR3: TGCAGTGCAGGCGGTAGCGGGAGAGTCTACGAGCAGTACTTC. As protein: CSAGGSGRVYEQYF.